Below are 21 T cell receptor beta chains sequenced from a single sample in a study of radiation and T cells in renal cell carcinoma (dated by TCRdb to the early 2020s). The time point label here, explained by the study, means: baseline pretreatment blood. Per the publication, the treatment or condition label means: 15 Gy SBRT to primary tumor, nephrectomy 4 weeks later. Library method: the immunoSEQ multiplex PCR assay. TCRdb obtained this table from immuneACCESS and retained in-frame rearrangements with V and J assigned. These tables miss some clones; where compared with another copy, unresolved V genes account for less than half of the shortfall, and the remainder is unexplained. Across this sample there are about 150,000 clones, with about 85% seen only once. 3.5% to 5% of the sample belongs to the ten largest clones. Sample: blood, taken from a patient whose treatment included radiotherapy and nephrectomy. These receptors were taken from a woman in her sixties or seventies with renal cell carcinoma.

The chain joins TRBV29-1 to TRBJ1-1, with 7 bases that match TRBD1. The ends lost 6 bases at V and 1 base at J; junction bases unmatched: 2. The CDR3 loop spans 12 amino acids. Germline V CDR1 and CDR2: SQVTM, ANQGSEA. The CDR3 is CSVRTGNTEAFF. The CDR3 nucleotides read TGCAGCGTCCGGACAGGGAACACTGAAGCTTTCTTT.

The V and J genes are TRBV10-3 and TRBJ1-5; D is ambiguous. The germline V and J ends were trimmed by 0 bases and 10 bases, with 10 bases remaining between them. The CDR3 sequence is 13 residues long. From germline, CDR1 is ENHRY and CDR2 SYGVKD. The CDR3 protein is CAISESRQSPQHF. CDR3 coding DNA: TGTGCCATCAGTGAGTCGAGGCAATCTCCCCAGCATTTT.

The CDR3 DNA sequence: TGTGCCAGCATTAGGACAGGGAAGGTCAATGAGCAGTTCTTC. It codes for CASIRTGKVNEQFF. The chain joins TRBV6-1 to TRBJ2-1, with TRBD1 matching 8 bases. CDR3 length equals 14 residues. The J segment lost 6 bases and the V segment lost 7 bases, leaving 8 bases of the junction unmatched. CDR1 is MNHNS and CDR2 is SASEGT in the germline V gene.

This chain uses TRBV19 with TRBJ1-4; possibly TRBD1 for D (5 bases). Trimming pared 7 bases from V and 0 bases from J, leaving 9 bases between. The CDR3 extends over 14 amino acids. Germline assignment: CDR1 LNHDA and CDR2 SQIVND (reference sequence). The chain's CDR3 is CASTPRATNEKLFF. The CDR3 DNA reads as TGTGCCAGTACCCCCAGGGCAACTAATGAAAAACTGTTTTTT. The whole variable domain, remainder taken from reference TRBV19 and TRBJ1-4, is DGGITQSPKYLFRKEGQNVTLSCEQNLNHDAMYWYRQDPGQGLRLIYYSQIVNDFQKGDIAEGYSVSREKKESFPLTVTSAQKNPTAFYLCASTPRATNEKLFFGSGTQLSVL.

The chain uses TRBV6-5 and TRBJ1-1, with D perhaps matching TRBD1 (6 bases). Germline V lookup: CDR1 MNHEY, CDR2 SVGAGI. The CDR3 spans 12 residues. Trimming removed 7 bases at V and 4 bases at J, with 10 bases between. CDR3 coding DNA: TGTGCCAGCAAGGGGGTGGGCACTGAAGCTTTCTTT. This translates into CASKGVGTEAFF.

This clone was seen a few times. The rearrangement joins TRBV30 to TRBJ1-5; D ambiguous. V was cut by 1 base and J by 4 bases, with 11 bases left in between. Germline V gene data show CDR1 as GTSNPN and CDR2 as SVGIG (reference sequence). The CDR3 contains 14 residues. CDR3 sequence (DNA): TGTGCCTGGAGTGCGGGCAGAGGTAATCAGCCCCAGCATTTT. This encodes CAWSAGRGNQPQHF.

The V gene is TRBV4-2, the J gene TRBJ2-2; 8 nucleotides line up with TRBD2. V lost 2 bases and J lost 0; bases outside the gene matches: 11. This CDR3 has 19 residues. The germline V gene encodes CDR1 LGHNA and CDR2 YNFKEQ. The CDR3 sequence: CASSQLRTSPWTNTGELFF. The CDR3 DNA sequence: TGTGCCAGCAGCCAATTAAGGACTAGCCCCTGGACGAACACCGGGGAGCTGTTTTTT.

This clone was picked up one time. The chain uses TRBV19 and TRBJ2-7; 7 positions match TRBD1. Germline V gives CDR1 LNHDA, CDR2 SQIVND (reference sequence). V lost 5 bases to trimming and J lost 2 bases; unmatched junction nucleotides: 6. This CDR3 is 14 amino acids long. In DNA, the CDR3 is TGTGCCAGTAGTTCTTTACAGGGGACCTACGAGCAGTACTTC. As protein: CASSSLQGTYEQYF.

The rearrangement joins TRBV5-1 to TRBJ1-1; TRBD1 matches 7 bases. J lost 3 bases, V lost 5 bases, and 10 bases had no gene match. Germline V lookup: CDR1 SGHRS, CDR2 YFSETQ. The CDR3 has 15 amino acids. The CDR3 DNA follows: TGCGCCAGCAGACAAGACAGGGTTGGCGACACTGAAGCTTTCTTT. It translates to CASRQDRVGDTEAFF.

This clone was detected once. This chain uses TRBV5-4 with TRBJ1-4; 9 nucleotides line up with TRBD1. The germline gives CDR1 SGHNT, CDR2 YYREEE (reference sequence). J was trimmed by 8 bases and V by 4 bases; bases with no gene match: 12. The CDR3 totals 16 residues. CDR3 sequence (DNA): TGTGCCAGCAGCAACAACGCCGGGACAGGGTCCGAAAAACTGTTTTTT. Translation gives CASSNNAGTGSEKLFF.

The chain carries TRBV7-8 and TRBJ1-1, with D perhaps TRBD1 (5 bases). V was trimmed by 6 bases and J by 1 base, leaving 15 bases between them. This CDR3 comprises 15 residues. CDR1 and CDR2 from the germline V gene are SGHVS and FQNEAQ. CDR3 nucleotides: TGTGCCAGCAGAGCCACCGGGGCAACGAACACTGAAGCTTTCTTT. Protein: CASRATGATNTEAFF.

This clone occurred a few times. DNA for the CDR3: TGTGCCAGTAGTATCCACGGCCCGTTGAACACTGAAGCTTTCTTT. Protein sequence: CASSIHGPLNTEAFF. The chain couples TRBV19 to TRBJ1-1; D call uncertain. V lost 3 bases and J lost 0, with 11 bases in between. CDR1 is LNHDA and CDR2 is SQIVND in the germline V gene (reference sequence). CDR3 size: 15 residues.

This chain joins TRBV27 and TRBJ2-3, with no clear D. Trimming shortened V by 5 bases and J by 4 bases, and 7 bases separated the two germline ends. The V gene's germline CDR1 is MNHEY and CDR2 SMNVEV (reference sequence). The CDR3 loop spans 12 amino acids. The CDR3 sequence: CASSLRPDTQYF. Written as DNA, the CDR3 is TGTGCCAGCAGTCTTCGACCAGATACGCAGTATTTT.

This chain connects TRBV18 to TRBJ2-3; the D is unclear. V was pared by 2 bases and J by 6 bases, with 6 bases between. There are 12 residues in the CDR3. Germline CDR1 is KGHSH and CDR2 is LQKENI. CDR3 amino acids: CASSPGPDTQYF. CDR3 nucleotide sequence: TGTGCCAGCTCACCAGGCCCCGATACGCAGTATTTT.

This chain links TRBV5-5 with TRBJ1-1; D is undetermined. V was shortened by 2 bases and J by 1 base, with 6 bases between the two germline ends. This CDR3 contains 13 residues. Germline CDR1 and CDR2: SGHKS and YYEKEE (reference sequence). For the CDR3, the DNA is TGTGCCAGCAGCTTCAGTCCGAACACTGAAGCTTTCTTT. Protein: CASSFSPNTEAFF.

This clone was observed a few times. This chain joins TRBV5-1 and TRBJ2-7; 7 bases are shared with TRBD1. The length of the CDR3 is 16 residues. V shed 5 bases, J shed 5 bases, and the junction held 16 bases outside the gene matches. Germline CDR1 and CDR2: SGHRS and YFSETQ. The CDR3 nucleotides read TGCGCCAGCAGGGTTAGTAAGGGGGCTTCCCGCGACGAGCAGTACTTC. Amino acid sequence: CASRVSKGASRDEQYF.

The chain is built from TRBV7-6 and TRBJ2-2, with 9 bases matching TRBD1. V dropped 5 bases and J dropped 5; count of bases not matched to a gene: 9. From germline, CDR1 is SGHVS and CDR2 FNYEAQ. The CDR3 extends over 16 amino acids. The CDR3 DNA sequence: TGTGCCAGCAGCGGACAGGGGATAGAGGGAACCGGGGAGCTGTTTTTT. It codes for CASSGQGIEGTGELFF.

The table lists this clone with a count of one. V and J are TRBV7-2 and TRBJ1-6, with 9 bases that match TRBD1. The CDR3 is 15 residues long. Germline CDR1 SGHTA, CDR2 FQGNSA. With 4 bases clipped from V and 6 bases from J, the junction kept 4 bases outside the gene matches. The CDR3 here is CASSSGTGPNSPLHF. The CDR3 DNA follows: TGTGCCAGCAGCTCCGGGACAGGGCCTAATTCACCCCTCCACTTT.

This clone was picked up one time. This sequence joins TRBV5-4 and TRBJ2-7; D gene ambiguous. CDR3 size: 13 residues. Trimming took 4 bases from V and 6 from J, leaving 14 bases between them. Germline CDR1 reads SGHNT; CDR2 reads YYREEE (reference sequence). The CDR3 DNA sequence: TGTGCCAGCAGCCTCGACGGGCCCGGCGAGCAGTACTTC. Translating gives CASSLDGPGEQYF.

V is TRBV29-1 and J is TRBJ2-1; the match to TRBD2 covers 9 bases. Trimming at V came to 4 bases and at J to 3 bases, leaving 7 bases not matched to a gene. The CDR3 length is 15 residues. Germline CDR1 is SQVTM and CDR2 is ANQGSEA. The DNA for the CDR3 is TGCAGCGTTGCGGGGATAGCGGGGGACTACAATGAGCAGTTCTTC. Protein sequence: CSVAGIAGDYNEQFF.

This clone was seen once. The chain uses TRBV9 and TRBJ1-2, with 8 positions matching TRBD1. V was pared by 4 bases and J by 6 bases, with 11 bases of the junction left unmatched. Germline loops: CDR1 SGDLS, CDR2 YYNGEE. This CDR3 spans 15 amino acids. This CDR3 is CASSPEGTGAHGYTF. The CDR3 nucleotides are TGTGCCAGCAGCCCCGAGGGGACAGGAGCCCATGGCTACACCTTC.